Presented here are 24 T cell receptor beta chains from one specimen sequenced in a study of blood T cell repertoires in COVID-19. The repertoire was sequenced with immunoSEQ multiplex PCR; TCRdb's copy has only in-frame clones and lacks some. The sample records about 180,000 clones, more than 85% being singletons. Sequenced input: peripheral blood. The receptor set was obtained from a woman aged 25 to 39 with active or convalescent COVID-19.

This clone was seen only a few times. The V and J genes are TRBV5-4 and TRBJ1-2; TRBD1 might be the D (6 bases). CDR3 length: 13 residues. In germline, CDR1 is SGHNT, CDR2 YYREEE (reference sequence). The V and J ends lost 4 bases and 1 base respectively, with 8 bases between them. The CDR3 nucleotides are TGTGCCAGCAGCGTGGACAGTAACTATGGCTACACCTTC. This gives the protein CASSVDSNYGYTF.

V and J are TRBV7-8 and TRBJ1-2, with D tentatively TRBD1 (5 bases). The CDR3 has 16 residues. V was pared by 2 bases and J by 3 bases, with 16 bases between. Germline lookup yields CDR1 SGHVS and CDR2 FQNEAQ. CDR3 protein: CASSLRGYLGDYGYTF. The CDR3 DNA reads as TGTGCCAGCAGCTTAAGGGGTTATCTAGGGGACTATGGCTACACCTTC.

The J gene is TRBJ1-5, the V gene TRBV18, with 8 bases that match TRBD1. This CDR3 is built from 16 residues. V shed 3 bases, J shed 4 bases, and the junction held 8 bases outside the gene matches. Looked up from germline, CDR1 is KGHSH and CDR2 is LQKENI. This CDR3 reads CASSPTGERGNQPQHF. CDR3 bases: TGTGCCAGCTCACCGACAGGGGAAAGGGGGAATCAGCCCCAGCATTTT.

The chain couples TRBV19 to TRBJ2-6; D is unresolved. The CDR3 has 19 residues. V lost 3 bases to trimming and J lost 0 bases, with 18 bases between them. CDR1 LNHDA and CDR2 SQIVND come from the germline V gene (reference sequence). The CDR3 DNA is TGTGCCAGTAGTATGTCCTACGGTGCAGGAACCTCTGGGGCCAACGTCCTGACTTTC. Protein product: CASSMSYGAGTSGANVLTF. Variable domain in full (rest from reference TRBV19 and TRBJ2-6): DGGITQSPKYLFRKEGQNVTLSCEQNLNHDAMYWYRQDPGQGLRLIYYSQIVNDFQKGDIAEGYSVSREKKESFPLTVTSAQKNPTAFYLCASSMSYGAGTSGANVLTFGAGSRLTVL.

This sequence joins TRBV5-8 and TRBJ2-7; D perhaps matches TRBD1 (6 bases). V was clipped by 3 bases and J by 0 bases, with 16 bases between them. The CDR3 runs to 16 residues. Germline V gene lookup returns CDR1 SGHTS and CDR2 YDEGEE. CDR3 nucleotide sequence: TGTGCCAGCAGCTCACGAGGGGGAGTGAGCTCCTACGAGCAGTACTTC. Its translation: CASSSRGGVSSYEQYF.

The J gene is TRBJ2-5, the V gene TRBV5-1, with a tentative D call TRBD2 (5 bases). Germline CDR1 SGHRS, CDR2 YFSETQ. The CDR3 spans 16 residues. V lost 4 bases, J lost 5 bases, and 21 bases lay in between. This CDR3 reads CASSGGGMQNSETQYF. The CDR3 DNA reads TGCGCCAGCAGCGGCGGAGGAATGCAAAATTCGGAGACCCAGTACTTC. Complete variable domain (other parts from reference TRBV5-1 and TRBJ2-5): KAGVTQTPRYLIKTRGQQVTLSCSPISGHRSVSWYQQTPGQGLQFLFEYFSETQRNKGNFPGRFSGRQFSNSRSEMNVSTLELGDSALYLCASSGGGMQNSETQYFGPGTRLLVL.

Regarding this clone: The sample holds other DNA sequences that translate to the same CDR3. The chain combines TRBV27 with TRBJ1-2; D may be TRBD1 (5 bases). Deletions cut 2 bases from V and 8 bases from J, with 24 bases between. The germline V gene has CDR1 MNHEY and CDR2 SMNVEV (reference sequence). The CDR3 length is 17 residues. CDR3 residues: CASSLLGQGSLYEGYTF. CDR3 nucleotides: TGTGCCAGCAGTTTACTAGGACAAGGATCCCTTTATGAGGGCTACACCTTC.

J is TRBJ1-1 and V is TRBV14; the D is unclear. The ends were cut back, 0 bases at V and 2 bases at J, with 7 bases in the middle. CDR3 length: 14 amino acids. CDR1 is SGHDN and CDR2 is FVKESK in the germline V gene. The CDR3 DNA reads TGTGCCAGCAGCCAAGAGCGCTACAACACTGAAGCTTTCTTT. Its protein is CASSQERYNTEAFF.

This clone was seen at least ten times. This chain joins TRBV25-1 and TRBJ1-1; 7 bases align to TRBD1. CDR1 MGHDK and CDR2 SYGVNS come from the germline V gene. The CDR3 has 14 residues. With 5 bases clipped from V and 7 bases from J, the junction kept 10 bases outside the gene matches. The CDR3 DNA sequence: TGTGCCAGCAGTCCCGAAAACCGGGACAGTGAAGCTTTCTTT. It yields the protein CASSPENRDSEAFF.

The chain couples TRBV27 to TRBJ2-7; a possible D gene is TRBD2 (5 bases). V was shortened by 5 bases and J by 3 bases, with 8 bases between the two germline ends. The germline CDR1 and CDR2 sequences are MNHEY and SMNVEV (reference sequence). The CDR3 has 12 residues. The CDR3 is CASSQSGYEQYF. Here the CDR3 DNA reads TGTGCCAGCAGTCAGAGCGGCTACGAGCAGTACTTC.

The chain couples TRBV28 to TRBJ1-1, with TRBD1 matching over 9 bases. The CDR3 runs to 17 residues. The V gene end was trimmed by 8 bases and the J gene end by 0 bases; junction bases not matched to a gene: 13. CDR1 and CDR2 (germline): MDHEN, SYDVKM. The CDR3 DNA reads as TGTGCCAGCTTGCCGCTAGGGACAGGGCACCTGAACACTGAAGCTTTCTTT. It encodes CASLPLGTGHLNTEAFF.

This chain connects TRBV14 to TRBJ2-1, with a weak D call TRBD2 (5 bases). V shed 1 base and J shed 7 bases, with 8 bases lying between them. Germline CDR1 SGHDN, CDR2 FVKESK. This CDR3 comprises 13 residues. As DNA, the CDR3 is TGTGCCAGCAGCCAAGGGACTCCTAATGAGCAGTTCTTC. This translates into CASSQGTPNEQFF.

The chain combines TRBV27 with TRBJ2-7; weak D call: TRBD1 (5 bases). In germline, CDR1 is MNHEY, CDR2 SMNVEV (reference sequence). There are 13 residues in the CDR3. Trimming cost V 2 bases and J 2 bases, with 7 bases left between them. CDR3 coding DNA: TGTGCCAGCAGTTTAGGGGCAGCCTACGAGCAGTACTTC. Its protein product is CASSLGAAYEQYF.

CDR3 bases: TGTGCCAGCACCCTCTCAGCGTCCTCTTACAATGAGCAGTTCTTC. Its protein is CASTLSASSYNEQFF. The J gene is TRBJ2-1, the V gene TRBV28; no clear D gene. Germline V gene sequence: CDR1 MDHEN, CDR2 SYDVKM. V was cut by 7 bases and J by 4 bases, with 17 bases left in between. The CDR3 extends over 15 amino acids.

Written as DNA, the CDR3 is TGCAGCGTGCCTAGCGGGAGCACAGATACGCAGTATTTT. Translating it yields CSVPSGSTDTQYF. V is TRBV29-1 and J is TRBJ2-3; 8 nucleotides line up with TRBD2. The CDR3 length is 13 residues. Per the germline V gene, CDR1 is SQVTM and CDR2 is ANQGSEA. Trimming took 6 bases from V and 0 from J; bases not matched to a gene: 2.

This clone was observed a few times. The chain joins TRBV10-1 to TRBJ2-3; 12 bases match TRBD2. Germline assignment: CDR1 WNHNN and CDR2 SYGVQD (reference sequence). V shed 2 bases and J 2 bases; nucleotides not matched to a gene: 8. This CDR3 comprises 18 residues. The CDR3 DNA reads TGCGCCAGCAGTGAGATGGGGACTAGCGGGCTGACCACAGATACGCAGTATTTT. Protein product: CASSEMGTSGLTTDTQYF.

This rearrangement joins TRBV13 to TRBJ1-1; the match to TRBD1 covers 10 bases. The CDR3 runs 15 residues. Germline CDR1 PRHDT, CDR2 FYEKMQ (reference sequence). The V segment lost 5 bases and the J segment 5 bases; nucleotides outside the gene matches: 8. As DNA, the CDR3 is TGTGCCAGCAGCCTTTCGGGACAGGGGAGGACTGAAGCTTTCTTT. Amino acid sequence: CASSLSGQGRTEAFF.

The chain is built from TRBV23-1 and TRBJ2-1; TRBD1 matches 11 bases. TRBV23-1 is known as an ORF, though its function is uncertain. CDR3 length: 15 residues. V was pared by 6 bases and J by 6 bases, with 7 bases of the junction left unmatched. CDR3 protein: CASSLGTGGPNEQFF. The CDR3 coding sequence is TGCGCCAGCAGCCTCGGGACAGGGGGGCCCAATGAGCAGTTCTTC.

CDR3 nucleotides: TGTGCCAGTAGTATAAAACAGGGTTGGAATCAGCCCCAGCATTTT. Amino acid sequence: CASSIKQGWNQPQHF. The rearrangement joins TRBV19 to TRBJ1-5; D possibly corresponds to TRBD1 (6 bases). The V and J ends lost 2 bases and 4 bases respectively, with 12 bases between them. CDR1 and CDR2 (germline): LNHDA, SQIVND (reference sequence). The CDR3 covers 15 residues.

The chain has TRBV2 and TRBJ1-3, with a weak D call TRBD1 (6 bases). The CDR3 is 16 residues long. Germline CDR1 and CDR2: SNHLY and FYNNEI. Between the trimmed V and J ends, which lost 7 bases and 0 bases, there was a span of 16 bases. The CDR3, as DNA: TGTGCCAGCACCAGGGACACGAGAGACTCTGGAAACACCATATATTTT. Protein product: CASTRDTRDSGNTIYF.

This chain connects TRBV9 to TRBJ2-1, with unresolved D. This CDR3 comprises 13 residues. Trimming shortened V by 2 bases and J by 3 bases, and 6 bases separated the two germline ends. Germline V CDR1 and CDR2: SGDLS, YYNGEE. In DNA form, the CDR3 reads TGTGCCAGCAGCGTCTTAAACTACAATGAGCAGTTCTTC. Amino acid sequence: CASSVLNYNEQFF.

Turning to this clone: Just one base apart from a much larger clone, this may be a read error. This sequence joins TRBV19 and TRBJ2-1; 10 positions agree with TRBD2. CDR3 size: 16 residues. Germline CDR1 is LNHDA and CDR2 is SQIVND (reference sequence). The DNA of the CDR3 is TGTGTCAGTAGTATACTTGAGGGAGCGGGAGGGAATGAGCAGTTCTTC. It translates to CVSSILEGAGGNEQFF.

The chain recombines TRBV11-3 with TRBJ2-1; TRBD2 matches at 13 bases. V lost 3 bases to trimming and J lost 6 bases; unmatched junction nucleotides: 2. This CDR3 has 15 residues. CDR1 SGHNT and CDR2 YENEEA come from the germline V gene. Here the CDR3 DNA reads TGTGCCAGCAGCTTCACTAGCGGGGGGGTCAATGAGCAGTTCTTC. Translated: CASSFTSGGVNEQFF. Based on the CDR3 plus reference TRBV11-3 and TRBJ2-1, the full variable domain is EAGVVQSPRYKIIEKKQPVAFWCNPISGHNTLYWYLQNLGQGPELLIRYENEEAVDDSQLPKDRFSAERLKGVDSTLKIQPAELGDSAVYLCASSFTSGGVNEQFFGPGTRLTVL.

This rearrangement joins TRBV3-1 (or the pseudogene TRBV3-2) to TRBJ1-2; D might be TRBD1 (5 bases). The germline V gene has CDR1 LGHDT and CDR2 YNNKEL (reference sequence). The CDR3 runs 17 residues. Trimming stripped 2 bases from V and 4 bases from J, with 20 bases between. The DNA for the CDR3 is TGTGCCAGCAGCCAAACCGGGAGGGACTTGGGTAGCTATGGCTACACCTTC. Amino acid sequence: CASSQTGRDLGSYGYTF.